Each of the 9 T cell receptor beta chains below was sequenced from the same sample in a study of shared clonotypes between healthy human individuals. The repertoire was sequenced with immunoSEQ multiplex PCR; TCRdb's copy has only in-frame clones and lacks some. The table has a few million clones, around 90% seen once. Sequencing input: naive CD4+ T cells from PBMCs. Subset indicated: CD45RA+ positively selected. These receptors all come from a man between 18 and 29 years old in good health. Some clones in this sample may be carry-over from other donors' samples.

The rearrangement links TRBV5-1 to TRBJ2-2; TRBD2 aligns across 10 bases. This CDR3 has 16 amino acids. Germline CDR1 reads SGHRS; CDR2 reads YFSETQ. With 4 bases clipped from V and 1 base from J, the junction kept 4 bases outside the gene matches. The CDR3 DNA reads TGCGCCAGCAGCCCCACTAGCGGGGTGAACACCGGGGAGCTGTTTTTT. This translates into CASSPTSGVNTGELFF.

Only one count was recorded for this clone. The rearrangement uses TRBV7-3 and TRBJ2-3; D may be TRBD2 (6 bases). V was clipped by 8 bases and J by 8 bases, with 17 bases between them. The CDR3 is 13 residues long. The germline V gene has CDR1 SGHTA and CDR2 FQGTGA. The CDR3 coding sequence is TGTGCCAGCCTGGACGGGAGTGGTGGTACGCAGTATTTT. It is translated as CASLDGSGGTQYF. Looking up the rest from reference TRBV7-3 and TRBJ2-3 gives the full variable domain: GAGVSQTPSNKVTEKGKYVELRCDPISGHTALYWYRQSLGQGPEFLIYFQGTGAADDSGLPNDRFFAVRPEGSVSTLKIQRTERGDSAVYLCASLDGSGGTQYFGPGTRLTVL.

The sample holds a few counts of this clone. The chain combines TRBV30 with TRBJ1-1, with D possibly matching TRBD1 (5 bases). V gave up 4 bases and J gave up 2 bases, with 17 bases separating them. The germline V gene encodes CDR1 GTSNPN and CDR2 SVGIG (reference sequence). The CDR3 loop spans 15 amino acids. The CDR3 sequence is CAWKPLMGLNTEAFF. The CDR3 nucleotides read TGTGCCTGGAAGCCCCTAATGGGGCTAAACACTGAAGCTTTCTTT.

The rearrangement links TRBV28 to TRBJ1-5, with D perhaps TRBD1 (5 bases). The CDR3 length is 12 residues. V was shortened by 4 bases and J by 9 bases, with 10 bases between the two germline ends. The germline CDR1 and CDR2 sequences are MDHEN and SYDVKM. CDR3 sequence (DNA): TGTGCCAGCAGTTCAGGGATCTCGCCCCAGCATTTT. This translates into CASSSGISPQHF.

J is TRBJ2-1 and V is TRBV9, with a possible D match to TRBD2 (5 bases). CDR3 length equals 14 residues. Trimming left V 4 bases short and J 3 bases short, with 11 bases between. Germline loops: CDR1 SGDLS, CDR2 YYNGEE. CDR3 DNA sequence: TGTGCCAGCAGCACCGAGGGAAGCTACAATGAGCAGTTCTTC. Amino acids: CASSTEGSYNEQFF.

The V gene is TRBV27, the J gene TRBJ2-7; the match to TRBD1 covers 7 bases. In germline, CDR1 is MNHEY, CDR2 SMNVEV (reference sequence). The CDR3 is made up of 16 amino acids. V lost 3 bases to trimming and J lost 6 bases; unmatched junction nucleotides: 14. The CDR3 sequence is CASSFYLRQDRTEQYF. The CDR3 DNA follows: TGTGCCAGCAGTTTTTATCTCCGCCAGGACAGGACCGAGCAGTACTTC.

Comments on this clone: Other DNA sequences in the same sample also yield this CDR3. The rearrangement uses TRBV5-1 and TRBJ2-1, with 9 bases lining up with TRBD1. Germline CDR1 reads SGHRS; CDR2 reads YFSETQ. V lost 4 bases, J lost 3 bases, and 5 bases stayed unmatched. There are 15 residues in the CDR3. The CDR3 loop reads CASSPGQGFYNEQFF. The DNA for the CDR3 is TGCGCCAGCAGCCCGGGACAGGGCTTCTACAATGAGCAGTTCTTC. Using reference TRBV5-1 and TRBJ2-1 for the parts outside the CDR3, the full variable domain is KAGVTQTPRYLIKTRGQQVTLSCSPISGHRSVSWYQQTPGQGLQFLFEYFSETQRNKGNFPGRFSGRQFSNSRSEMNVSTLELGDSALYLCASSPGQGFYNEQFFGPGTRLTVL.

The J gene is TRBJ2-3, the V gene TRBV7-9, with D possibly TRBD2 on 6 matching bases. The V end was cut by 3 bases, the J end by 1 base, with 11 bases between. The CDR3 covers 15 residues. CDR1 SEHNR and CDR2 FQNEAQ come from the germline V gene (reference sequence). As DNA, the CDR3 is TGTGCCAGCAGCTTTCGGGGGAAGCGCACAGATACGCAGTATTTT. Its translation is CASSFRGKRTDTQYF.

For this clone: One end of the junction does not line up with germline, which may come from a read error. The gene calls are TRBV28 and TRBJ2-1, with D possibly TRBD2 on 6 matching bases. The CDR3 sequence is 14 residues long. The V gene's germline CDR1 is MDHEN and CDR2 SYDVKM. The CDR3 loop reads CASSGGGALNEHFF. CDR3 sequence (DNA): TGTGCCAGCAGTGGTGGCGGGGCCCTCAATGAGCATTTCTTC.